This entry features one T cell receptor beta chain sequence. What it binds is unknown. A much more abundant neighbour one base away suggests this may be a read error. This sample was included in a study of T cells in Graves' hyperthyroidism and ophthalmopathy. Uncontrolled infection, other autoimmune disease, pregnancy or lactation barred patients from enrollment. The CDR3 consists of 15 residues. CDR1 and CDR2 (germline): MNHNS, SASEGT. V lost 5 bases and J lost 9; bases outside the gene matches: 12. Amplified TCR beta CDR3 regions came from RNA transcripts. First-round RT-PCR targeting the TCR CDR3 was performed with the HTBI primer set. Each CDR3 protein is one row after TCRdb ran MiXCR on the multiplex PCR reads. Of roughly 500,000 distinct CDR3 sequences in the sample, 35% to 50% were seen once. General study results and limits: The blood repertoire included most of the expanded thyroid clonotypes above 0.001. For ophthalmopathy, model prediction preceded onset by a median around 7 months.

The chain uses TRBV6-1 and TRBJ2-2; 7 bases fit TRBD1. Specimen: peripheral blood or thyroid tissue (not recorded which). The source of this sequence is an adult woman with Graves' disease, either hyperthyroidism or ophthalmopathy (not recorded which). The CDR3 DNA reads as TGTGCCAGCAGTAAGGGACAGTCAGCAACCTGGGAGCTGTTTTTT. Encoded protein: CASSKGQSATWELFF.